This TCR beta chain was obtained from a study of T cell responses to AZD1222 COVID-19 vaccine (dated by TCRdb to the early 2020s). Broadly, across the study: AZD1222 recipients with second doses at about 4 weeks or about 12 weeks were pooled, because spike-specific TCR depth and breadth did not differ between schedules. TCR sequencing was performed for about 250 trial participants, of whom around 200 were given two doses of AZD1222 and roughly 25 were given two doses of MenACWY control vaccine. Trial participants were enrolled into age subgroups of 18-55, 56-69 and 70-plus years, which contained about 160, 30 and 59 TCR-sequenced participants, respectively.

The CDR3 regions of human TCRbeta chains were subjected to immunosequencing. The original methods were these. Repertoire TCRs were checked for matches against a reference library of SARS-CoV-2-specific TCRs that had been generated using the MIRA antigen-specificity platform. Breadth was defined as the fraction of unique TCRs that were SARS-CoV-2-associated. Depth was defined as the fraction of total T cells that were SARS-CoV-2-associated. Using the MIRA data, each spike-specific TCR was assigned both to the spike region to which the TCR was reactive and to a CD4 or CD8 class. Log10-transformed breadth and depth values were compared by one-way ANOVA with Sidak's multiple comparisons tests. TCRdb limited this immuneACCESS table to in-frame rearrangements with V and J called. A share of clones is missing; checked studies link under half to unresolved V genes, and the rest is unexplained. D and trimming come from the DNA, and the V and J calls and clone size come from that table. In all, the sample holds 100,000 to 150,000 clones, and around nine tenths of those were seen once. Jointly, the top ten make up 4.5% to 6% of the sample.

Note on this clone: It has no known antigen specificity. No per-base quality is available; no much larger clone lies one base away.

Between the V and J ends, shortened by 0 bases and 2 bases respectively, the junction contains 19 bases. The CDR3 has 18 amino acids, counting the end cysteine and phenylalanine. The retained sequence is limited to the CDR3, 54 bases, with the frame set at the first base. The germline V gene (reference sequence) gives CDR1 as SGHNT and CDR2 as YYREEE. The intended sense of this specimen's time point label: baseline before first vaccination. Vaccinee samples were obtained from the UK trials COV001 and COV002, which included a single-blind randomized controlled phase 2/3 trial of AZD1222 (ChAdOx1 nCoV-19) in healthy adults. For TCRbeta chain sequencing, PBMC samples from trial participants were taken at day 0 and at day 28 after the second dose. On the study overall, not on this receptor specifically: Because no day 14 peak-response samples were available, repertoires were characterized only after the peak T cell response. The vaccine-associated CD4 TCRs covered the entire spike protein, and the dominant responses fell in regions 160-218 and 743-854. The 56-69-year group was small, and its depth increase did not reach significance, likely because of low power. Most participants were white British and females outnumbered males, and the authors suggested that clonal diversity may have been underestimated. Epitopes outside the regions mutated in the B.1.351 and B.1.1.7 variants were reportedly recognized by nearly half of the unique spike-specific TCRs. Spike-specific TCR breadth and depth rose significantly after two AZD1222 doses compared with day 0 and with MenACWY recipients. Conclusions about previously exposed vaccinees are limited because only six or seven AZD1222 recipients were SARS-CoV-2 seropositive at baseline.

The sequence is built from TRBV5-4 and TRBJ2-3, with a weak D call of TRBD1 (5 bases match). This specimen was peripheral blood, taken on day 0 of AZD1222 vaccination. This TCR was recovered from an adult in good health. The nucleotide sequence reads TGTGCCAGCAGCTTGGCCTCCCCAGTGGGGCAAACCACAGATACGCAGTATTTT. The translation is CASSLASPVGQTTDTQYF.